This T cell receptor (beta chain) stems from a study of blood T cell repertoires in COVID-19. Study overall: From the United States, Italy and Spain came samples of acute and convalescent COVID-19.

Profiling relied on immunoSEQ multiplex PCR, and the TCRdb table lists in-frame clones only, not all of them. The sample has 250,000 to 300,000 clones; around nine tenths are singletons. This clone occurred a few times. The CDR3 extends over 16 amino acids. V lost 2 bases, J lost 0 bases, and 13 bases lay in between. The germline gives CDR1 MDHEN, CDR2 SYDVKM. The rearrangement joins TRBV28 to TRBJ1-1; no reliable D call. Sequenced sample: peripheral blood. The source of this sequence is a young woman with COVID-19, enrolled during active disease. The chain's CDR3 is CASSLVQTLLNTEAFF. CDR3 DNA: TGTGCCAGCAGTTTAGTACAAACCCTGTTGAACACTGAAGCTTTCTTT.